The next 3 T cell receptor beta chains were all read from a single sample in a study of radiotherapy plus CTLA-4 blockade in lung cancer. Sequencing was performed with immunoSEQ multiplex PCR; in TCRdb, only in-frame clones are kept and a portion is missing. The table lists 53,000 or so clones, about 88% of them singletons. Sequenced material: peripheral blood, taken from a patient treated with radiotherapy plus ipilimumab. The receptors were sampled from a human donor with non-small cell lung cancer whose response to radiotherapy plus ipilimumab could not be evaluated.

The CDR3 DNA is TGTGCCAGCAGCTTAGAATTTGGCAGCTCCTACGAGCAGTACTTC. Protein sequence: CASSLEFGSSYEQYF. The V gene is TRBV7-6, the J gene TRBJ2-7, with D unclear. The V gene's germline CDR1 is SGHVS and CDR2 FNYEAQ. CDR3 size: 15 residues. Between the trimmed V and J ends, which lost 1 base and 0 bases, there was a span of 10 bases.

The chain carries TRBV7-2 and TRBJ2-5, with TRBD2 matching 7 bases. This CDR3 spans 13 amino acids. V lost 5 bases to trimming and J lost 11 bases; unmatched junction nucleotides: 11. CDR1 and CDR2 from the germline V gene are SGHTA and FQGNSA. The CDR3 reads CASSRSGAWEQYF. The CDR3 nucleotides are TGTGCCAGCAGCCGGAGCGGGGCCTGGGAGCAGTACTTC.

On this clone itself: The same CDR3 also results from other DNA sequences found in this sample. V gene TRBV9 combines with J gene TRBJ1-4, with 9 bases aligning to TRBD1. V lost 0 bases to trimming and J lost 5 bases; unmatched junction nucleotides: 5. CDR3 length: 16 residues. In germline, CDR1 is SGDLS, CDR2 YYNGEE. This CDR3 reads CASSVATTGGNEKLFF. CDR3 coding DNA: TGTGCCAGCAGCGTAGCTACGACAGGGGGAAATGAAAAACTGTTTTTT.